This entry lists 4 T cell receptor beta chains sequenced from one sample in a study of T-cell memory formation after mild COVID-19. TCRdb re-called the 5' RACE reads through MiXCR, storing one row per CDR3 protein. The sample yields 550,000 to 600,000 distinct CDR3 sequences, 15% to 20% seen once. The sample comprised PBMCs or a T cell subset sorted from them (not recorded which). The receptors here all came from an adult woman who had mild COVID-19 (a few samples of this study predate the infection). Cell type and time point are not known.

There are a few counts of this clonotype. V and J are TRBV12-3 or TRBV12-4 and TRBJ2-7; unclear D gene. The V end lost 1 base, the J end lost 3 bases, and 7 bases lay between the germline ends. CDR3 length equals 13 residues. The CDR3 DNA sequence: TGTGCCAGCAGTTTAGTTGGGTTCTACGAGCAGTACTTC. Translating gives CASSLVGFYEQYF.

This clonotype was observed a few times. The DNA of the CDR3 is TGTGCCAGCAGCACCGCTAAGCGAGGGGGGCTACGGCACAATGAGCAGTTCTTC. It is translated as CASSTAKRGGLRHNEQFF. The V call is TRBV6-1, the J call TRBJ2-1; D may be TRBD1 or TRBD2 (6 bases each). Germline CDR1 and CDR2: MNHNS and SASEGT. The CDR3 consists of 18 residues. V was shortened by 6 bases and J by 5 bases, with 26 bases between the two germline ends.

This clonotype was detected a few times. V gene TRBV4-1 combines with J gene TRBJ1-1, with unresolved D. CDR3 length: 15 amino acids. Germline V gives CDR1 MGHRA, CDR2 YSYEKL. Deletions cut 1 base from V and 0 bases from J, with 9 bases between. The CDR3 spells CASSQGANMNTEAFF. The CDR3 DNA sequence: TGCGCCAGCAGCCAAGGTGCAAATATGAACACTGAAGCTTTCTTT.

This chain joins TRBV6-1 and TRBJ1-5, with D tentatively TRBD1 (5 bases). The germline V gene has CDR1 MNHNS and CDR2 SASEGT. This CDR3 contains 15 residues. Trimming pared 7 bases from V and 0 bases from J, leaving 13 bases between. DNA for the CDR3: TGTGCCAGCACGTCGGGGCGGTATAGCAATCAGCCCCAGCATTTT. It is translated as CASTSGRYSNQPQHF.